Sequencing of this TCR beta chain was carried out in a study of cytomegalovirus exposure and HLA in healthy donors (dated by TCRdb to about 2017). About the study as a whole: An earlier analysis of some 550 of the donors reported 250 to 350 Gb of sequence data and 117 million unique TCR beta sequences from roughly 180 million T cells. HLA typing included class I and class II loci at four-digit resolution. Along with the approximately 620-subject first cohort, a separate validation cohort of 120 different subjects was used. The study was designed to test whether signatures of past pathogen exposure could be identified by cataloging public T cell receptors. The number of typed donors differed by locus: roughly 629-640 for A, B, C, DRB1 and DQB1; about 520 for DQA1; over 600 for DPA1; and 400 to 480 for DPB1. A later genetic analysis used genome-wide SNP genotypes for about 65% of the 666 donors, treating that subset as a discovery cohort. Roughly 290 gigabases of sequencing data and roughly 80 million unique TCR sequences made up an early release that covered approximately 620 HLA-typed donors. Every discovery cohort repertoire had been produced on one sequencing platform. A later analysis re-examined previously published TCR beta repertoires from about 700 donors and added high-resolution HLA genotyping to investigate patterns of TCR occurrence. The study profiled the T cell repertoires of about 640 subjects by immunosequencing and related them to cytomegalovirus serostatus. In the later analysis, no new phenotypic data were used to find candidate immune exposures; instead, reliance was placed on TCR beta sequences and their occurrence across donors. Donor age, sex, ethnicity and CMV serostatus were collected together with the repertoire data. On average, around 240,000 unique TCR beta nucleotide sequences were sequenced per donor among 398 genotyped donors of the cohort, with around 19% of those sequences being non-productive. To decide whether each TCR beta V gene segment behaved as functional or pseudogenic, an earlier analysis of some 600 of the donors relied on high-throughput TCR beta sequencing. To predict cytomegalovirus infection status, the study brought together high-throughput TCR immunosequencing, statistical association of individual TCRs with disease status, and machine learning. Among the roughly 400 genotyped donors, roughly 80% belonged to the genetic ancestry cluster associated with self-reported Caucasian donors. Because of strong linkage in the cohort, 5 or 6 DR-DQ haplotypes were treated as single units for association and clustering. Results the study describes overall, beyond this receptor: When HLA alleles, especially DR and DQ, strongly co-occurred, attributing TCR associations to individual alleles was difficult. At a false discovery rate of 0.05, a later analysis linked 15,000 to 20,000 TCR beta sequences to specific HLA alleles. The presence/absence analyses assumed that sequencing depth was roughly uniform across donors, and that assumption may not be true. According to the authors, the approach could potentially be generalized to other disease states and immunological phenotypes. In a later analysis, TCR association rates were found to vary across HLA loci, with the most associated TCRs seen for DRB1 alleles and the fewest for HLA-C alleles. Most CMV-associated TCR beta chains appeared to be HLA-restricted in a later analysis, and the HLA associations seemed to be driven largely by CMV exposure. An association between a missense DCLRE1C variant and V-gene and J-gene trimming of TCR beta chains was found in a later genetic analysis and replicated in an independent cohort. In a later analysis, HLA-associated TCR beta chains showed more clonal expansion and lower generation probabilities than non-associated chains that were equally common. According to a later analysis, parvovirus B19, influenza, CMV and Epstein-Barr virus appeared linked to several top co-occurrence clusters. Linkage disequilibrium might explain the correlated functional status among segregating V segments, but an unknown experimental factor could not be ruled out. A further reported finding was that TCR beta sequences accurately predicted the HLA-A and HLA-B alleles for most subjects in the first cohort. Cytomegalovirus status was reported to be diagnosed by the classifier with high specificity and sensitivity in both the original and validation cohorts. A few of the identified cytomegalovirus-associated TCR beta chains were confirmed in vitro to be specific for cytomegalovirus antigens. Because HLA typing was unavailable for some donors at each locus, only the typed subset was used in association tests. For the cohort, immune exposure information was limited to CMV serostatus. Across donors, most TCR sequences were observed very rarely, whereas some public TCRs were present in many individuals. A group of highly shared sequence variants was considered likely to be a technical artifact of the sequencing pipeline. The cohort was sequenced for TCR beta chains only, and without alpha or paired-chain data the features that could be detected were limited. Because counts were too low, roughly 17 rarely observed V segments, including chromosome 9 orphons, were left out of the earlier analysis of 500 to 650 of the donors. In the study, roughly 160 TCR beta chains were listed as associated with cytomegalovirus. An earlier analysis of some 560 of the donors showed that most TCR beta V segments appeared in productive rearrangements either about 87% or about 30% of the time, which broadly matched IMGT annotations. Because the 87-base-pair reads could not distinguish some IMGT-functional V segments, including TRBV6-2 and TRBV6-3, those segments were excluded. A later genetic analysis reported fewer N-insertions in productive TCRs among donors in an Asian-associated ancestry cluster than the approximately 670-donor mean.

Regarding this clone: The clone's antigen remains unknown. No base quality values were provided; no much bigger clone lies one nucleotide off.

The cohort comprised some 700 healthy bone marrow donors. Cohort members were all nominally healthy when sampled, although unrecorded immune exposures were likely present. The donor was CMV seropositive and belonged to the group of over 250 seropositive cohort members. A peripheral blood sample was provided by each donor, and peripheral blood mononuclear cells were used for TCR beta sequencing. The Qiagen DNeasy Blood Extraction Kit was used to extract genomic DNA from the blood cell samples. V is pared back by 3 bases and J by 6 bases, with 15 bases lying between the germline termini. The CDR3 starts with the cysteine, ends with the phenylalanine, and has 15 residues. The CDR3 DNA has 45 bases and is translated from base 1. The germline V gene yields MDHEN for CDR1 and SYDVKM for CDR2. Receptor libraries were prepared by the immunoSEQ multiplex PCR assay. A mixture of 60 forward primers for TCR Vbeta segments and 13 reverse primers for TCR Jbeta segments was used in the multiplex PCR. A multiplex PCR assay on genomic DNA amplified the CDR3 region of rearranged TCR beta genes. The amplified TCR beta libraries were sequenced on the Illumina HiSeq System as 87-base-pair reads. The paper's data handling went like this. A later analysis tallied roughly 80 million unique TCR beta chains across the 650 to 750 repertoires, and approximately 12 million of those chains were shared by two or more donors. To remove PCR and sequencing errors, raw reads were error-corrected and collapsed into unique sequences using a nearest-neighbor algorithm that merged closely related sequences. Alignment of CDR3 sequences to IMGT reference sequences was used to assign V, D and J gene segments. For a sequence to be retained, a match of at least six nucleotides was required to both a V gene segment and a J gene segment. A rearrangement was called productive if the CDR3 had no stop codons and remained in frame with V and J, and every other rearrangement was called non-productive. Following IMGT convention, CDR3 was defined as the stretch from the second conserved V-encoded cysteine up to the conserved J-encoded phenylalanine. The earlier analysis of about 560 of the donors excluded any sequence lacking an unambiguous match to a single V gene segment. In an earlier analysis of around 590 of the donors, a V segment was called functional when productive rearrangements were above 56.7%, and segregating when the standard deviation between donors exceeded 5%. A statistical classification framework was built for diagnosing cytomegalovirus status from the catalog of TCR beta chain sequences. A later analysis assigned V and J genes by comparing TCR nucleotide sequences with IMGT/GENE-DB human TR gene sequences. In a later analysis, CDR3 sequences and most-parsimonious VDJ recombination scenarios were assigned using the TCRdist pipeline. In a later analysis, each TCR beta chain was defined by its CDR3 amino acid sequence together with its V-gene family, and reads lacking a unique V-gene family were excluded. As a way to deal with suspected cross-contamination and a sequencing artifact, a later analysis dropped approximately 590 nucleotide sequences that were highly shared and had low generation probability. In a later analysis, a clonal expansion index was calculated for each public chain from normalized within-repertoire ranks of inferred template counts. In a later analysis, generation probabilities were computed with a VDJ recombination model fitted to out-of-frame rearrangements, and the resulting probabilities were checked against IGoR. In a later analysis, hypergeometric tests were used to score TCR-TCR, TCR-HLA and TCR-CMV co-occurrence, with a repertoire-size bias correction applied to TCR pairs. False discovery rates were estimated in a later analysis by permuting HLA or CMV assignments 20 times. A later analysis grouped co-occurring TCRs with DBSCAN, adding TCRdist sequence similarity when clustering within HLA-allele-positive subsets. Co-occurrence clustering excluded repertoires with fewer than 30,000 or more than 120,000 public chains, plus five with anomalous nucleotide sharing. This is the immuneACCESS table as TCRdb keeps it, with only in-frame sequences that have V and J called. A part of the clones is gone; compared with another copy, unresolved V genes explain less than half, and the rest is unexplained. V and J calls and clone size come straight from that table; D and trimming were deduced from the DNA. This sample gives about 260,000 clones in total; roughly 81% of them show up just once. The ten most abundant clones make up 1.5% to 2% of the sample.

The rearranged segments are TRBV28 and TRBJ1-5; perhaps TRBD1 is the D gene, with 5 bases matching. The sequencing input was PBMCs. This clonotype was sampled from a woman in her 40s in good health and CMV-seropositive. Here is the DNA: TGTGCCAGCAGTTTGTACTCGGGACTCGTTCAGCCCCAGCATTTT. The encoded protein is CASSLYSGLVQPQHF.